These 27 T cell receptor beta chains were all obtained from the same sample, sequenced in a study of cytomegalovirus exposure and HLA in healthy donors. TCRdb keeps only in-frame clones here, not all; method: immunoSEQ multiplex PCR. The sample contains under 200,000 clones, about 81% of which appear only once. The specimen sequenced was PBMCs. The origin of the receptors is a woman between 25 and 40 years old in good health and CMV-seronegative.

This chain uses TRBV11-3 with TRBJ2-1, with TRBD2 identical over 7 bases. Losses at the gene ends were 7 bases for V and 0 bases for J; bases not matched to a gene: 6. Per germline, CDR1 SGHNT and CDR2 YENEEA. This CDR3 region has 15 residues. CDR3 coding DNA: TGTGCCAGCAAGCGGGGAGATAGCTCCTACAATGAGCAGTTCTTC. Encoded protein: CASKRGDSSYNEQFF.

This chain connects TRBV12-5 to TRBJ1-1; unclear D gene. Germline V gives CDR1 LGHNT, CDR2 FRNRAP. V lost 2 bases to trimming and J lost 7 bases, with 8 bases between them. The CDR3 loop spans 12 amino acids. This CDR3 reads CASGLSRVEAFF. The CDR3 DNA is TGTGCTAGTGGTTTGTCCCGTGTTGAAGCTTTCTTT.

CDR3 sequence: CASSAPRGSISPLHF. As DNA, the CDR3 is TGTGCCAGTAGTGCACCCAGGGGCTCTATCTCACCCCTCCACTTT. The chain couples TRBV19 to TRBJ1-6, with D maybe TRBD1 (6 bases). The length of the CDR3 is 15 residues. V was shortened by 5 bases and J by 10 bases, with 18 bases between the two germline ends. Per germline, CDR1 LNHDA and CDR2 SQIVND (reference sequence). Filled out from reference TRBV19 and TRBJ1-6, the complete variable domain reads DGGITQSPKYLFRKEGQNVTLSCEQNLNHDAMYWYRQDPGQGLRLIYYSQIVNDFQKGDIAEGYSVSREKKESFPLTVTSAQKNPTAFYLCASSAPRGSISPLHFGNGTRLTVT.

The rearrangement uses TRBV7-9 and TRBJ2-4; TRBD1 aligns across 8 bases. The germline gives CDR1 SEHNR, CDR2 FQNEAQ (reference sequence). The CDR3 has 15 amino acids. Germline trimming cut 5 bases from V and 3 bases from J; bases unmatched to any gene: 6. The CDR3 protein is CASSRRTGGKNIQYF. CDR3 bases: TGTGCCAGCAGCCGTCGAACAGGGGGCAAAAACATTCAGTACTTC.

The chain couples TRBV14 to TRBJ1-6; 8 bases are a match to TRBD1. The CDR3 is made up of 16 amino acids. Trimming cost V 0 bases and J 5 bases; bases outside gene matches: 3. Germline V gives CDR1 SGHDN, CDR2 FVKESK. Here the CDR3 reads CASSQDRGRDNSPLHF. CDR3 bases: TGTGCCAGCAGCCAAGACAGGGGGCGCGATAATTCACCCCTCCACTTT.

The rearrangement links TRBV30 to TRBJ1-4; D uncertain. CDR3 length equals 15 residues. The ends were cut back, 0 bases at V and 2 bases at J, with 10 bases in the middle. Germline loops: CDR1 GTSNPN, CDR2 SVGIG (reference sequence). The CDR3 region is CAWSVNGFTNEKLFF. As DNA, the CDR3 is TGTGCCTGGAGTGTAAACGGGTTCACTAATGAAAAACTGTTTTTT. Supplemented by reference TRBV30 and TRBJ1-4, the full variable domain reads SQTIHQWPATLVQPVGSPLSLECTVEGTSNPNLYWYRQAAGRGLQLLFYSVGIGQISSEVPQNLSASRPQDRQFILSSKKLLLSDSGFYLCAWSVNGFTNEKLFFGSGTQLSVL.

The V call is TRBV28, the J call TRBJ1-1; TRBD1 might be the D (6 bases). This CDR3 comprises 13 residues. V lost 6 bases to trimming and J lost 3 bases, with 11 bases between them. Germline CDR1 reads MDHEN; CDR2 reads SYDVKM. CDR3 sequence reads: CASRRGGDTEAFF. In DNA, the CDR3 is TGTGCCAGCAGGAGGGGGGGGGACACTGAAGCTTTCTTT.

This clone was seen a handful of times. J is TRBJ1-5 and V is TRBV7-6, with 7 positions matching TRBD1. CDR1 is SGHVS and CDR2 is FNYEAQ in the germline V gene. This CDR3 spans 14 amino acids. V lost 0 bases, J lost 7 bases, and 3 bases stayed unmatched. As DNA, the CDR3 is TGTGCCAGCAGCTTAGCGGCCAGGGGGCAGCCCCAGCATTTT. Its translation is CASSLAARGQPQHF.

CDR3 DNA sequence: TGTGCCAGCAGCCCAGCGTGGCAGCGGGAGGCCTACGAGCAGTACTTC. Its protein is CASSPAWQREAYEQYF. The chain carries TRBV4-2 and TRBJ2-7; 9 bases map to TRBD2. The V and J ends lost 4 bases and 2 bases, in that order; junction bases with no gene match: 9. The CDR3 contains 16 residues. Germline V lookup: CDR1 LGHNA, CDR2 YNFKEQ.

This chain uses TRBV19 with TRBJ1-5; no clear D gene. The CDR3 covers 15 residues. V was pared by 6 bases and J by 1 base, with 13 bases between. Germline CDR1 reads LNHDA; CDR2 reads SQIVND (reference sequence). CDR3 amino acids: CASSLLQWSNQPQHF. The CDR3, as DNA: TGTGCCAGTAGCCTCCTCCAGTGGAGCAATCAGCCCCAGCATTTT.

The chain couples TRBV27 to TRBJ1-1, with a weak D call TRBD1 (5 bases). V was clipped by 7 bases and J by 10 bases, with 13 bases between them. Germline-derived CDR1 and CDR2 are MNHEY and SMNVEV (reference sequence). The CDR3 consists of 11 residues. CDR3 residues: CASTDLGRAFF. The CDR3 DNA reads TGTGCCAGCACCGACCTGGGGCGAGCTTTCTTT.

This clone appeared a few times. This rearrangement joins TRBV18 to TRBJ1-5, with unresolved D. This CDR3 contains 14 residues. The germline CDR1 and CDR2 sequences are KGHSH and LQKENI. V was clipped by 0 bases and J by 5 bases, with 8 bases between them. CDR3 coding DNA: TGTGCCAGCTCACCACCCTTGGCGGATCAGCCCCAGCATTTT. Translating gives CASSPPLADQPQHF.

CDR3 in amino acids: CASSLRSSGANVLTF. As DNA, the CDR3 is TGCGCCAGCAGCTTGAGGAGTTCTGGGGCCAACGTCCTGACTTTC. V gene TRBV5-1 combines with J gene TRBJ2-6; D unclear. V was pared by 1 base and J by 1 base, with 6 bases between. CDR1 and CDR2 (germline): SGHRS, YFSETQ. CDR3 size: 15 residues.

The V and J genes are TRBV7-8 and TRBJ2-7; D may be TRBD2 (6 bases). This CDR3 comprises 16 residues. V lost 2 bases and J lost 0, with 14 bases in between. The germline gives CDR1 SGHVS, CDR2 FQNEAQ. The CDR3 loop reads CASSLISAGSSYEQYF. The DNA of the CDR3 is TGTGCCAGCAGCTTAATTTCGGCGGGGAGCTCCTACGAGCAGTACTTC.

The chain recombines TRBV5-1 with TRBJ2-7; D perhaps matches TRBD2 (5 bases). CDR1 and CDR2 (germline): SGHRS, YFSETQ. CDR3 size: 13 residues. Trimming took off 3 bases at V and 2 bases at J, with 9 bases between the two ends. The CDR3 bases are TGCGCCAGCAGCTCGTACGGGACCTACGAGCAGTACTTC. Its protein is CASSSYGTYEQYF.

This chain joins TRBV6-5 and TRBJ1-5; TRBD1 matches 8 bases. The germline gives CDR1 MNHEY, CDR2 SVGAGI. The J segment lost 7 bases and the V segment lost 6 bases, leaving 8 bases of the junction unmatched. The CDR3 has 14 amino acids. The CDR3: CASRQGGSGQPQHF. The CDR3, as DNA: TGTGCCAGCAGACAGGGGGGATCGGGGCAGCCCCAGCATTTT.

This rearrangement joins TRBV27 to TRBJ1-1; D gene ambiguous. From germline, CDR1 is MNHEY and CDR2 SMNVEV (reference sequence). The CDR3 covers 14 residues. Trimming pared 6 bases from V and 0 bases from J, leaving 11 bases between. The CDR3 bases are TGTGCCAGCAGCCTTGGTCGGTTGAACACTGAAGCTTTCTTT. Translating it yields CASSLGRLNTEAFF.

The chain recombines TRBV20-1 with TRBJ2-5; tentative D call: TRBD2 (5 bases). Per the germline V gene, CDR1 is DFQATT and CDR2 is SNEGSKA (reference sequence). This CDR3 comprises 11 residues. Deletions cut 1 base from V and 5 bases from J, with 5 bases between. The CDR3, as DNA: TGCAGTGCTAGAGGCGGGGAGACCCAGTACTTC. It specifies CSARGGETQYF.

The CDR3 nucleotides are TGTGCCAGCAGAACGCCCGGGACAGGCTTTTATGGCTACACCTTC. It translates to CASRTPGTGFYGYTF. This chain links TRBV27 with TRBJ1-2; TRBD1 matches at 8 bases. The V and J ends lost 6 bases and 5 bases, in that order; junction bases with no gene match: 11. Germline V gives CDR1 MNHEY, CDR2 SMNVEV (reference sequence). The CDR3 has 15 residues.

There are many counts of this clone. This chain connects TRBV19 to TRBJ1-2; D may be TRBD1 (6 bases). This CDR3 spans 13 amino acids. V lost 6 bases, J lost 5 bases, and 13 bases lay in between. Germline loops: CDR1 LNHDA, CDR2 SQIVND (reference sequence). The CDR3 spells CASSPQGRYGYTF. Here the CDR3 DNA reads TGTGCCAGTAGCCCACAGGGAAGGTATGGCTACACCTTC.

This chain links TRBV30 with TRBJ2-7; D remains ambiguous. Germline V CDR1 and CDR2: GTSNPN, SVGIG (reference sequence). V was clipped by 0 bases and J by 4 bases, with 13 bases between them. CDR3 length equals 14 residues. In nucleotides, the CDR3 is TGTGCCTGGAGTGTTGATTCTGGGCGATACGAGCAGTACTTC. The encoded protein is CAWSVDSGRYEQYF.

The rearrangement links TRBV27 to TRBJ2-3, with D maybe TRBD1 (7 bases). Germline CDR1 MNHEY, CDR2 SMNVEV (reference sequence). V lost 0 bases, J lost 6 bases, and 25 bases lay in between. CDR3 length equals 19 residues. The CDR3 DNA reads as TGTGCCAGCAGTTTATCGTGGGCAGGGGGGACAGAACAACTGGATACGCAGTATTTT. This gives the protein CASSLSWAGGTEQLDTQYF.

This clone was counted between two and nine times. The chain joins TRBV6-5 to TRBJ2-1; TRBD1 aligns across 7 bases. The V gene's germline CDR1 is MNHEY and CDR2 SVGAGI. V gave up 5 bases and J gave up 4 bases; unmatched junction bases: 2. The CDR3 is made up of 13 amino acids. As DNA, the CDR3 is TGTGCCAGCAGTGGGACAGAGTACAATGAGCAGTTCTTC. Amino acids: CASSGTEYNEQFF.

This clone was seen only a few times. The DNA for the CDR3 is TGTGCCTGGAGCCTCGGGACAGGGTATCAGCCCCAGCATTTT. Translating it yields CAWSLGTGYQPQHF. The V call is TRBV30, the J call TRBJ1-5, with TRBD1 identical over 9 bases. Germline V gives CDR1 GTSNPN, CDR2 SVGIG (reference sequence). The CDR3 has 14 amino acids. The junction had 5 bases not matched to a gene; V was cut back by 3 bases and J by 5 bases. The complete variable domain, with remaining parts taken from reference TRBV30 and TRBJ1-5, reads SQTIHQWPATLVQPVGSPLSLECTVEGTSNPNLYWYRQAAGRGLQLLFYSVGIGQISSEVPQNLSASRPQDRQFILSSKKLLLSDSGFYLCAWSLGTGYQPQHFGDGTRLSIL.

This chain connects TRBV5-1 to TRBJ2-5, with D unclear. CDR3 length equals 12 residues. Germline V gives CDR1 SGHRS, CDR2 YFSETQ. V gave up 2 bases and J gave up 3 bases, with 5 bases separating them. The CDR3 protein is CASSFPEETQYF. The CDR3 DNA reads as TGCGCCAGCAGCTTCCCAGAAGAGACCCAGTACTTC.

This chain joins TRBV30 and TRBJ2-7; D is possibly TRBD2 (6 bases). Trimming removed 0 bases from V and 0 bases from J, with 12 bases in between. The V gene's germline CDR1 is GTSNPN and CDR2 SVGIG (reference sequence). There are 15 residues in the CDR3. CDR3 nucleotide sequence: TGTGCCTGGAGTGTAGGGCGGGGATACTCCTACGAGCAGTACTTC. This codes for CAWSVGRGYSYEQYF.

CDR3 residues: CASSPAQGRTDTQYF. The DNA of the CDR3 is TGTGCCAGCTCACCGGCACAGGGGCGCACAGATACGCAGTATTTT. This chain connects TRBV18 to TRBJ2-3, with 7 bases aligning to TRBD1. This CDR3 is 15 amino acids long. With V trimmed by 3 bases and J by 1 base, 4 bases remained unmatched. Germline V CDR1 and CDR2: KGHSH, LQKENI. The variable domain in full, completed from reference TRBV18 and TRBJ2-3, reads NAGVMQNPRHLVRRRGQEARLRCSPMKGHSHVYWYRQLPEEGLKFMVYLQKENIIDESGMPKERFSAEFPKEGPSILRIQQVVRGDSAAYFCASSPAQGRTDTQYFGPGTRLTVL.